This is a list of T cell receptor beta chains from one sample in a study of shared clonotypes between healthy human individuals. Clones were read by immunoSEQ multiplex PCR, and TCRdb kept only the in-frame ones, dropping some. This sample has some 1,100,000 clones, with 75% to 85% found just once. Sequenced: memory CD4+ T cells from PBMCs. These receptors came from a man in his late teens or twenties in good health. Some clones in this sample may be carry-over from other donors' samples. Both conserved end residues are part of each CDR3. The D gene is left open where the match is weak. Clone size is shown for a subset of rows, as once, few, many or a class of expanded clone.

j_call d_call clone_size v_call cdr3_nt cdr3_aa
TRBJ2-7 TRBD2 few TRBV5-1 TGCGCCAGCAGCTTGGCCCGGGGGGAGGACATCTCCTACGAGCAGTACTTC CASSLARGEDISYEQYF
TRBJ2-7 - - TRBV6-6 TGTGCCAGCAGGGGCTCAAATGGGTACGAGCAGTACTTC CASRGSNGYEQYF
TRBJ2-7 - - TRBV19 TGTGCCACCCACGGACGGGACTACGAGCAGTACTTC CATHGRDYEQYF
TRBJ2-3 TRBD2 - TRBV18 TGTGCCAGCTCAGAGGAGAGCGGGACTAGCGGGAGAGCAGATACGCAGTATTTT CASSEESGTSGRADTQYF
TRBJ1-6 - - TRBV30 TGTGCCTGCTGGCCGGGACCTGGTTCACCCCTCCACTTT CACWPGPGSPLHF
TRBJ2-5 - - TRBV5-4 TGTGCCAGCAGCCCTGGAAGGGAGACCCAGTACTTC CASSPGRETQYF
TRBJ2-7 - once TRBV5-1 TGCGCCAGCAGCTTTAGTTTTGGGTTCCTTGGGACGGGGTCCTACGAGCAGTACTTC CASSFSFGFLGTGSYEQYF
TRBJ2-5 - - TRBV7-2 TGTGCCAGCAGCCAACAGAGGGAGACCCAGTACTTC CASSQQRETQYF
TRBJ2-6 - - TRBV5-1 TGCGCCAGCAGCTTGAGTGCGGGGGCCAACGTCCTGACTTTC CASSLSAGANVLTF
TRBJ2-2 - - TRBV5-1 TGCGCCAGCAGCCGAGGACAAGTCGCGAACACCGGGGAGCTGTTTTTT CASSRGQVANTGELFF
TRBJ1-2 - - TRBV29-1 TGCAGCGTTGGAGACCTCAGGGGCTACACCTTC CSVGDLRGYTF
TRBJ2-3 TRBD2 - TRBV9 TGTGCCAGCAGCGGGACGGGACTAGCGGGAACAGATACGCAGTATTTT CASSGTGLAGTDTQYF
TRBJ2-1 TRBD1 - TRBV10-3 TGTGCCATCAGGGGGACAGGGAACAATGAGCAGTTCTTC CAIRGTGNNEQFF
TRBJ2-5 TRBD2 - TRBV5-1 TGCGCCAGCCGGACCCCGGGGGGAGAGACCCAGTACTTC CASRTPGGETQYF
TRBJ2-3 TRBD2 - TRBV11-1 TGTGCCAGCAGCTTAGCCGGACTAGCGACCACAGATACGCAGTATTTT CASSLAGLATTDTQYF
TRBJ2-7 TRBD2 - TRBV27 TGTGCCAGCAGTTTACGGGCTGGCACGAGTCGGACTAGCGGGAAGTACGAGCAGTACTTC CASSLRAGTSRTSGKYEQYF
TRBJ2-5 - - TRBV18 TGTGCCAGCTCACCACCAATTTCCACCCAAGAGACCCAGTACTTC CASSPPISTQETQYF
TRBJ1-5 TRBD1 once TRBV11-2 TGTGCCAGCAGTCCCGGACAGGGGCAGCCCCAGCATTTT CASSPGQGQPQHF
TRBJ1-4 TRBD1 - TRBV7-2 TGTGCCAGCAGCTTAGTCCAGGGGGATGAAAAACTGTTTTTT CASSLVQGDEKLFF
TRBJ2-2 TRBD1 once TRBV5-6 TGTGCCAGCAGCCCGGGGACAGGGGTTAACACCGGGGAGCTGTTTTTT CASSPGTGVNTGELFF
TRBJ1-3 - - TRBV6-4 TGTGCCAGCAGTGGGCAGGGATCAGGAAACACCATATATTTT CASSGQGSGNTIYF
TRBJ2-7 - - TRBV4-2 TGTGCCAGCAGCCAGCATAAGTACTACGAGCAGTACTTC CASSQHKYYEQYF
TRBJ1-2 TRBD1 - TRBV27 TGTGCCAGCGGAGCCGGGACAGGGGGCGATTGGGGCTACACCTTC CASGAGTGGDWGYTF
TRBJ2-4 - few TRBV28 TGTGCCAGCGCAACACGGAACATTCAGTACTTC CASATRNIQYF
TRBJ2-3 - once TRBV5-1 TGCGCCAGCAGCTTGGATGGGACACGGGGTAAAGATACGCAGTATTTT CASSLDGTRGKDTQYF
TRBJ2-5 - - TRBV18 TGTGCCAGCTCACCACTACAGGGAGAAAGGGAGACCCAGTACTTC CASSPLQGERETQYF
TRBJ2-3 TRBD2 - TRBV29-1 TGCAGCGTTGGAGGAACTAGCGGGAAGACGGATACGCAGTATTTT CSVGGTSGKTDTQYF
TRBJ2-6 TRBD1 - TRBV4-2 TGTGCCAGCAGCCACCCGACAGGGGTGCGCTCTGGGGCCAACGTCCTGACTTTC CASSHPTGVRSGANVLTF
TRBJ2-1 TRBD2 - TRBV7-3 TGTGCCAGCAGCTCCCCAGCGGGAGGGCCCCTCCACAATGAGCAGTTCTTC CASSSPAGGPLHNEQFF
TRBJ2-3 - once TRBV15 TGTGCCATCGGCTCCTCCGGCTCGGATACGCAGTATTTT CAIGSSGSDTQYF
TRBJ1-2 - - TRBV6-6 TGTGCCAGCAGGATAGAGGCGAACTATGGCTACACCTTC CASRIEANYGYTF
TRBJ1-4 - - TRBV5-1 TGCGCCAGCAGGGCCTTCGGGGGATCTAATGAAAAACTGTTTTTT CASRAFGGSNEKLFF
TRBJ2-2 - once TRBV19 TGTGCCACACGAGGCGGGGAGCTGTTTTTT CATRGGELFF
TRBJ1-4 - - TRBV19 TGTGCCAGTAGTACGTCCACCCGTTCTAATGAAAAACTGTTTTTT CASSTSTRSNEKLFF
TRBJ2-7 TRBD2 - TRBV4-2 TGTGCCAGCAGCCAAGTTGTGGCGGGAGGTGGCCTAATGCAGTACTTC CASSQVVAGGGLMQYF
TRBJ2-1 - - TRBV7-9 TGTGCCAGCAGCTTAGTTCCTCGTCGGCAGGTGTTGGACAATGAGCAGTTCTTC CASSLVPRRQVLDNEQFF
TRBJ2-3 TRBD2 - TRBV29-1 TGCAGCGTTCGGGGACTAGCGGGAGGGGGCCCAGATACGCAGTATTTT CSVRGLAGGGPDTQYF
TRBJ1-4 - - TRBV21-1 TGTGCCAGCAGCAAACCCGGGCCCAATGAAAAACTGTTTTTT CASSKPGPNEKLFF
TRBJ2-3 - - TRBV6-5 TGTGCCAGCAGTTATAGAGTGATGAGCAGCACAGATACGCAGTATTTT CASSYRVMSSTDTQYF
TRBJ2-1 - - TRBV7-3 TGTGCCAGCAGCTTCTGGGGGAGCGGTGAGCAGTTCTTC CASSFWGSGEQFF
TRBJ1-4 - once TRBV19 TGTGCCAGTAGCCCTCAGCAGGGGTATGAAAAACTGTTTTTT CASSPQQGYEKLFF
TRBJ2-7 - - TRBV5-1 TGCGCCAGCAGCTTGGGGCGGGAATCGACCTACGAGCAGTACTTC CASSLGRESTYEQYF
TRBJ1-2 - - TRBV28 TGTGCCAGCAGCACCTCGTATGGCTACACCTTC CASSTSYGYTF
TRBJ2-3 - - TRBV19 TGTGCCAGTAGTACTCCGGGGCCTTCGGGGGATACGCAGTATTTT CASSTPGPSGDTQYF
TRBJ2-1 - - TRBV7-9 TGTGCCAGCAGCAATACAGGGTATGAGCAGTTCTTC CASSNTGYEQFF
TRBJ2-5 - - TRBV14 TGTGCCAGCAGCCAAGTACCTCAGAAATTGGAGACCCAGTACTTC CASSQVPQKLETQYF
TRBJ1-4 - few TRBV7-6 TGTGCCAGCAGCTTAGATGTCCAAGCAGCAACTAATGAAAAACTGTTTTTT CASSLDVQAATNEKLFF
TRBJ2-7 - few TRBV10-1 TGCGCCAGCAGTGAAGGGCTAGCGTACGAGCAGTACTTC CASSEGLAYEQYF
TRBJ2-5 TRBD2 - TRBV7-3 TGTGCCAGCAGCTTAAGTACTAGCGGGAGGGGAGGTCAAGAGACCCAGTACTTC CASSLSTSGRGGQETQYF
TRBJ1-2 - - TRBV7-9 TGTGCCAGCAGCCCTGGACAGAACCTATATGGCTACACCTTC CASSPGQNLYGYTF
TRBJ2-7 - - TRBV28 TGTGCCAGCAGGGGTTCCTACGAGCAGTACTTC CASRGSYEQYF
TRBJ2-4 - - TRBV5-4 TGTGCCAGCAGTCCCAAAGTTAGCGGAGCCAAAAACATTCAGTACTTC CASSPKVSGAKNIQYF
TRBJ1-3 - - TRBV28 TGTGCCAGCAGTTTTAGGCGGCAGGACACCATATATTTT CASSFRRQDTIYF
TRBJ2-7 - few TRBV6-4 TGTGCCAGCTTCTCTCCTCGGGGCAACTCCTACGAGCAGTACTTC CASFSPRGNSYEQYF